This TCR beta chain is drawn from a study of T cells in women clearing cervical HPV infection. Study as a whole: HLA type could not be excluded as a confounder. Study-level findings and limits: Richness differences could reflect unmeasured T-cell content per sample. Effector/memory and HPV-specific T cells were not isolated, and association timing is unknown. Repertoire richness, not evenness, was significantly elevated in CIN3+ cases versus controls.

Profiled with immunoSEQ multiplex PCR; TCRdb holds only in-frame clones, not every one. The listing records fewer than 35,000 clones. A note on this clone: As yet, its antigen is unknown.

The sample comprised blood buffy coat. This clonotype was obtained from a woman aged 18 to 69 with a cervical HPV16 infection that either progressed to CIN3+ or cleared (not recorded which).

The CDR3 DNA, read in part, is TGTGCCAGCAGCCTCTGGGACTCTGGGGCCAACGTG. Translation: CASSLWDSGANV. The complete CDR3 reads CASSLWDSGANVLFF. The chain recombines TRBV7-2 with TRBJ2-2, with D perhaps TRBD2 (6 bases). The read terminates 3 residues ahead of where the CDR3 ends, so the germline J gene completes it. The length of the CDR3 is 15 residues. Germline V gives CDR1 SGHTA, CDR2 FQGNSA.